This TCR beta chain stems from a study of control samples from healthy donors and cancer patients. The assay was immunoSEQ multiplex PCR, and TCRdb's table has in-frame clones only and misses some. The profile shows 150,000 to 180,000 clones, roughly 92% of them singletons. Looked up from germline, CDR1 is SGHRS and CDR2 is YFSETQ. This CDR3 is built from 16 residues. V shed 0 bases and J shed 6 bases, with 18 bases lying between them. The TCR originated in a man in his fifties in good health. The source material was blood. This rearrangement joins TRBV5-1 to TRBJ2-5, with D perhaps matching TRBD1 (6 bases). CDR3 sequence: CASSLEGGRGVKTQYF. For the CDR3, the DNA is TGCGCCAGCAGCTTGGAGGGCGGCAGGGGAGTAAAGACCCAGTACTTC.